Given below is one T cell receptor beta chain in context. Method: immunoSEQ multiplex PCR; TCRdb's copy keeps in-frame clones and lacks some. This table holds roughly 150,000 clones, over 70% found once. The data originate from a study of blood T cell repertoires in COVID-19. Trimming took 5 bases from V and 1 from J, leaving 15 bases between them. This CDR3 spans 15 amino acids. Per germline, CDR1 SGHRS and CDR2 YFSETQ. This clonotype originated in a woman in her sixties or seventies who had recovered from COVID-19. Sequenced input: peripheral blood. The gene calls are TRBV5-1 and TRBJ1-1, with unresolved D. Here the CDR3 DNA reads TGCGCCAGCAGATTAGTACTGGGCCCGAACACTGAAGCTTTCTTT. This sequence encodes CASRLVLGPNTEAFF.